Following are 32 T cell receptor beta chains from one sample sequenced in a study of neoadjuvant anti-PD-1 for oral cavity cancer. Only in-frame clones appear in the TCRdb table, and some are missing; sequencing was by immunoSEQ multiplex PCR. Here the sample spans tens of thousands of clones, about 83% being singletons. The sequenced sample was PBMCs, obtained before nivolumab (anti-PD-1) treatment. The receptor source for this set is a person aged 35 to 85 with oral cavity squamous cell carcinoma.

The V call is TRBV5-1, the J call TRBJ1-3; D unclear. Between the trimmed V and J ends, which lost 0 bases and 1 base, there was a span of 11 bases. The CDR3 is 16 residues long. Per the germline V gene, CDR1 is SGHRS and CDR2 is YFSETQ. In nucleotides, the CDR3 is TGCGCCAGCAGCTTGGCACTGACGGGGTCTGGAAACACCATATATTTT. This sequence encodes CASSLALTGSGNTIYF.

The rearrangement joins TRBV27 to TRBJ2-5; D gene unclear. The CDR3 sequence is 12 residues long. Trimming cost V 4 bases and J 5 bases, with 8 bases left between them. The germline V gene has CDR1 MNHEY and CDR2 SMNVEV (reference sequence). The CDR3 region is CASSSYGETQYF. CDR3 coding DNA: TGTGCCAGCAGTTCCTATGGGGAGACCCAGTACTTC.

The chain is built from TRBV5-1 and TRBJ1-2; possible D gene TRBD1, 5 bases. CDR3 length: 17 residues. Per the germline V gene, CDR1 is SGHRS and CDR2 is YFSETQ. V dropped 0 bases and J dropped 2 bases, with 17 bases sitting between them. The CDR3 DNA reads TGCGCCAGCAGCTTGGGACGACAGTTCGACATCAACTATGGCTACACCTTC. This gives the protein CASSLGRQFDINYGYTF.

V usage is TRBV27 and J usage is TRBJ2-3; D not resolved. V lost 1 base and J lost 1, with 9 bases in between. The CDR3 contains 15 residues. Germline V gene data show CDR1 as MNHEY and CDR2 as SMNVEV (reference sequence). The CDR3 loop is CASSLLAVRTDTQYF. The CDR3 DNA reads TGTGCCAGCAGTTTATTAGCAGTGCGCACAGATACGCAGTATTTT.

This sequence joins TRBV28 and TRBJ1-5, with D perhaps TRBD1 (5 bases). Germline V lookup: CDR1 MDHEN, CDR2 SYDVKM. The V and J ends lost 2 bases and 7 bases respectively, with 9 bases between them. The CDR3 totals 13 residues. This chain's CDR3 is CASSLGTPQPQHF. DNA for the CDR3: TGTGCCAGCAGTTTAGGGACTCCCCAGCCCCAGCATTTT. Variable domain in full (rest from reference TRBV28 and TRBJ1-5): DVKVTQSSRYLVKRTGEKVFLECVQDMDHENMFWYRQDPGLGLRLIYFSYDVKMKEKGDIPEGYSVSREKKERFSLILESASTNQTSMYLCASSLGTPQPQHFGDGTRLSIL.

The chain combines TRBV6-5 with TRBJ2-3; D remains unclear. The germline V gene has CDR1 MNHEY and CDR2 SVGAGI. The CDR3 consists of 13 residues. Trimming removed 4 bases from V and 5 bases from J, with 10 bases in between. The chain's CDR3 is CASSSSDGDTQYF. CDR3 coding DNA: TGTGCCAGCAGTTCCTCGGATGGAGATACGCAGTATTTT.

This clone appeared a few times. J is TRBJ1-4 and V is TRBV6-1; 7 nucleotides align to TRBD1. Germline V CDR1 and CDR2: MNHNS, SASEGT. This CDR3 contains 13 residues. With 10 bases clipped from V and 6 bases from J, the junction kept 8 bases outside the gene matches. The CDR3 region is CAIRRDRHEKLFF. CDR3 sequence (DNA): TGTGCCATACGCCGGGACAGACATGAAAAACTGTTTTTT.

The count of this clone is one. The rearrangement links TRBV30 to TRBJ2-7, with TRBD1 identical over 8 bases. The CDR3 consists of 13 residues. The ends lost 6 bases at V and 2 bases at J; junction bases unmatched: 6. The V gene's germline CDR1 is GTSNPN and CDR2 SVGIG (reference sequence). The CDR3 protein is CACETGDPYEQYF. The CDR3 nucleotides are TGTGCCTGCGAGACAGGGGATCCCTACGAGCAGTACTTC. Variable domain in full (rest from reference TRBV30 and TRBJ2-7): SQTIHQWPATLVQPVGSPLSLECTVEGTSNPNLYWYRQAAGRGLQLLFYSVGIGQISSEVPQNLSASRPQDRQFILSSKKLLLSDSGFYLCACETGDPYEQYFGPGTRLTVT.

This clone was found once. The chain has TRBV18 and TRBJ2-5; D is tentatively TRBD1 or TRBD2 (5 bases each). V gave up 4 bases and J gave up 3 bases, with 21 bases separating them. Germline-derived CDR1 and CDR2 are KGHSH and LQKENI. This CDR3 has 17 residues. This chain's CDR3 is CASSRGYLGERKETQYF. The CDR3 bases are TGTGCCAGCTCACGGGGGTATCTAGGGGAAAGAAAAGAGACCCAGTACTTC.

This rearrangement joins TRBV12-5 to TRBJ1-2; the D is unclear. Germline V gene data show CDR1 as LGHNT and CDR2 as FRNRAP. This CDR3 has 13 amino acids. The ends were cut back, 6 bases at V and 4 bases at J, with 12 bases in the middle. CDR3 in amino acids: CASGPSTAYGYTF. The CDR3 nucleotides are TGTGCTAGTGGACCCTCGACGGCCTATGGCTACACCTTC.

The chain recombines TRBV27 with TRBJ2-7; D might be TRBD2 (6 bases). The CDR3 contains 14 residues. V gave up 4 bases and J gave up 4 bases, with 14 bases separating them. Looked up from germline, CDR1 is MNHEY and CDR2 is SMNVEV (reference sequence). Written as DNA, the CDR3 is TGTGCCAGCAGTTGGCGGGCCGGAGGGTACGAGCAGTACTTC. Its translation: CASSWRAGGYEQYF.

The V gene is TRBV30, the J gene TRBJ1-5, with D perhaps TRBD1 (6 bases). Per the germline V gene, CDR1 is GTSNPN and CDR2 is SVGIG (reference sequence). Trimming took off 0 bases at V and 6 bases at J, with 12 bases between the two ends. The CDR3 runs 14 residues. The CDR3 nucleotides read TGTGCCTGGAGTGTACAGGGCGGAGGTCAGCCCCAGCATTTT. This encodes CAWSVQGGGQPQHF.

V is TRBV6-1 and J is TRBJ1-2; 9 nucleotides match TRBD1. This CDR3 is built from 14 residues. J gave up 4 bases and V 4 bases, and 4 bases lay outside the gene matches. CDR1 MNHNS and CDR2 SASEGT come from the germline V gene. DNA for the CDR3: TGTGCCAGCAGTGCTCGGGGACAGGGCTATGGCTACACCTTC. It encodes CASSARGQGYGYTF.

The chain recombines TRBV6-1 with TRBJ1-2, with 7 bases identical to TRBD1. The V gene end was trimmed by 7 bases and the J gene end by 5 bases; junction bases not matched to a gene: 4. Germline V gene lookup returns CDR1 MNHNS and CDR2 SASEGT. CDR3 length: 12 residues. In nucleotides, the CDR3 is TGTGCCAGCAACGGACAGGCTTATGGCTACACCTTC. Encoded protein: CASNGQAYGYTF.

The chain couples TRBV4-1 to TRBJ2-7; no reliable D call. Per germline, CDR1 MGHRA and CDR2 YSYEKL. This CDR3 is 13 amino acids long. V lost 0 bases and J lost 6, with 9 bases in between. The CDR3 region is CASSQDRAVEQYF. For the CDR3, the DNA is TGCGCCAGCAGCCAAGATCGGGCGGTCGAGCAGTACTTC.

The V gene is TRBV2, the J gene TRBJ1-5, with D possibly matching TRBD1 (6 bases). V shed 7 bases and J shed 7 bases, with 14 bases lying between them. The CDR3 has 13 amino acids. Germline lookup yields CDR1 SNHLY and CDR2 FYNNEI. CDR3 bases: TGTGCCAGCACGCTACAGGGTTGGCAGCCCCAGCATTTT. Its protein product is CASTLQGWQPQHF.

The J gene is TRBJ2-2, the V gene TRBV7-9, with D perhaps TRBD1 (6 bases). The CDR3 has 19 residues. V lost 5 bases and J lost 1, with 23 bases in between. Per germline, CDR1 SEHNR and CDR2 FQNEAQ (reference sequence). In nucleotides, the CDR3 is TGTGCCAGCAGCCGCAGAACTTATTCAGGGGATCAGAACACCGGGGAGCTGTTTTTT. Translated: CASSRRTYSGDQNTGELFF.

The chain couples TRBV5-1 to TRBJ2-1; 8 bases match TRBD2. The CDR3 extends over 17 amino acids. Germline CDR1 is SGHRS and CDR2 is YFSETQ. J was trimmed by 3 bases and V by 0 bases; bases with no gene match: 8. The CDR3 bases are TGCGCCAGCAGCTTGGCTGTCGGGAGGGGGATCTACAATGAGCAGTTCTTC. Encoded protein: CASSLAVGRGIYNEQFF.

This chain joins TRBV5-1 and TRBJ2-1, with TRBD2 matching over 10 bases. CDR1 and CDR2 from the germline V gene are SGHRS and YFSETQ. After removal of 4 bases from V and 9 bases from J, the junction contained 7 bases not matched to a gene. This CDR3 region has 14 residues. CDR3 DNA sequence: TGCGCCAGCAGCCGGCTCAGCGGGGGGGCTGAGCAGTTCTTC. This encodes CASSRLSGGAEQFF.

CDR3 DNA: TGTGCCAGCAGCCAAGCACCGGTCAGGGTTGGAGGCTACACCTTC. It specifies CASSQAPVRVGGYTF. The rearrangement joins TRBV4-2 to TRBJ1-2, with TRBD1 as a possible D gene (5 bases). The CDR3 is 15 amino acids. V lost 1 base and J 8 bases, leaving 17 bases between the germline ends. CDR1 LGHNA and CDR2 YNFKEQ come from the germline V gene.

The rearrangement uses TRBV4-1 and TRBJ2-3; 10 bases agree with TRBD2. This CDR3 has 17 residues. CDR1 is MGHRA and CDR2 is YSYEKL in the germline V gene. With V trimmed by 4 bases and J by 2 bases, 9 bases remained unmatched. CDR3 region: CASSPSGGAMSTDTQYF. CDR3 coding DNA: TGCGCCAGCAGCCCGAGCGGGGGGGCCATGTCCACAGATACGCAGTATTTT.

A single count supports this clone. The V gene is TRBV5-4, the J gene TRBJ2-1; D gene ambiguous. The V end lost 1 base, the J end lost 5 bases, and 10 bases lay between the germline ends. Germline CDR1 reads SGHNT; CDR2 reads YYREEE (reference sequence). This CDR3 contains 14 residues. CDR3 in amino acids: CASSLFLGDNEQFF. DNA of the CDR3: TGTGCCAGCAGCTTGTTTCTGGGTGACAATGAGCAGTTCTTC.

The rearrangement joins TRBV4-1 to TRBJ2-1; maybe TRBD2 (6 bases). Trimming took 3 bases from V and 10 from J, leaving 19 bases between them. The CDR3 has 15 residues. Per germline, CDR1 MGHRA and CDR2 YSYEKL. The CDR3 loop is CASSQSYGRSWEQFF. CDR3 nucleotide sequence: TGCGCCAGCAGCCAGAGTTACGGGAGATCCTGGGAGCAGTTCTTC.

This chain's CDR3 is CASSPPGHSNQPQHF. Here the CDR3 DNA reads TGTGCCAGCAGCCCCCCAGGGCATAGCAATCAGCCCCAGCATTTT. V and J are TRBV28 and TRBJ1-5; perhaps TRBD1 as D (5 bases). Germline V CDR1 and CDR2: MDHEN, SYDVKM. The CDR3 totals 15 residues. V was clipped by 6 bases and J by 0 bases, with 12 bases between them.

The rearrangement links TRBV7-6 to TRBJ2-5; no reliable D call. Germline loops: CDR1 SGHVS, CDR2 FNYEAQ. Between the trimmed V and J ends, which lost 3 bases and 4 bases, there was a span of 6 bases. This CDR3 spans 12 amino acids. In DNA form, the CDR3 reads TGTGCCAGCAGCTTTATGCTAGAGACCCAGTACTTC. Its protein product is CASSFMLETQYF.

This chain joins TRBV11-2 and TRBJ1-1; TRBD1 matches at 7 bases. Germline V CDR1 and CDR2: SGHAT, FQNNGV. The CDR3 covers 13 residues. J was trimmed by 1 base and V by 7 bases; bases with no gene match: 3. The CDR3 DNA is TGTGCCAGCAAAAGGACAGGGAACACTGAAGCTTTCTTT. Translating gives CASKRTGNTEAFF.

V usage is TRBV9 and J usage is TRBJ2-5; D is perhaps TRBD2 (6 bases). Between the trimmed V and J ends, which lost 0 bases and 4 bases, there was a span of 10 bases. Per germline, CDR1 SGDLS and CDR2 YYNGEE. The CDR3 has 14 amino acids. The CDR3 DNA is TGTGCCAGCAGCGTAGGGAGGGCCGGAGAGACCCAGTACTTC. The encoded protein is CASSVGRAGETQYF.

J is TRBJ1-1 and V is TRBV5-5; D perhaps matches TRBD1 (5 bases). The CDR3 contains 17 residues. V was trimmed by 1 base and J by 0 bases, leaving 16 bases between them. The germline CDR1 and CDR2 sequences are SGHKS and YYEKEE (reference sequence). The CDR3 region has the DNA TGTGCCAGCAGCTTGAGGCTTTGGGGCACAATGAACACTGAAGCTTTCTTT. Amino acids: CASSLRLWGTMNTEAFF.

For the CDR3, the DNA is TGTGCCAGCAGCTTAGATCTCCCGGGACTAGCGGGAGACACTCGATACGAGCAGTACTTC. Its protein product is CASSLDLPGLAGDTRYEQYF. The chain recombines TRBV11-2 with TRBJ2-7; 14 bases are a match to TRBD2. The junction had 14 bases not matched to a gene; V was cut back by 0 bases and J by 4 bases. CDR1 is SGHAT, CDR2 FQNNGV, per germline. The CDR3 spans 20 residues.

The genes are TRBV15 and TRBJ2-2; a weak D match, TRBD2 (5 bases). The germline V gene encodes CDR1 LNHNV and CDR2 YYDKDF (reference sequence). This CDR3 is built from 16 residues. V shed 5 bases and J shed 0 bases, with 13 bases lying between them. The CDR3 nucleotides are TGTGCCACCAGCGGTTGGGAGACTACGAACACCGGGGAGCTGTTTTTT. Its translation is CATSGWETTNTGELFF. The full variable domain, in which reference TRBV15 and TRBJ2-2 provide the parts outside the CDR3, is DAMVIQNPRYQVTQFGKPVTLSCSQTLNHNVMYWYQQKSSQAPKLLFHYYDKDFNNEADTPDNFQSRRPNTSFCFLDIRSPGLGDTAMYLCATSGWETTNTGELFFGEGSRLTVL.

The genes are TRBV7-9 and TRBJ1-4; no clear D. This CDR3 is built from 15 residues. The germline CDR1 and CDR2 sequences are SEHNR and FQNEAQ (reference sequence). Trimming shortened V by 2 bases and J by 8 bases, and 15 bases separated the two germline ends. The CDR3 DNA is TGTGCCAGCAGCTTATCGTCAGGAGGCGGCGAAAAACTGTTTTTT. Translation gives CASSLSSGGGEKLFF.

This clone was counted only a few times. V usage is TRBV6-1 and J usage is TRBJ1-1, with a possible D match to TRBD1 (6 bases). Trimming left V 6 bases short and J 3 bases short, with 14 bases between. The CDR3 loop spans 14 amino acids. Germline lookup yields CDR1 MNHNS and CDR2 SASEGT. The DNA for the CDR3 is TGTGCCAGCAGATACCAGGGGTGGGACACTGAAGCTTTCTTT. Translated: CASRYQGWDTEAFF.